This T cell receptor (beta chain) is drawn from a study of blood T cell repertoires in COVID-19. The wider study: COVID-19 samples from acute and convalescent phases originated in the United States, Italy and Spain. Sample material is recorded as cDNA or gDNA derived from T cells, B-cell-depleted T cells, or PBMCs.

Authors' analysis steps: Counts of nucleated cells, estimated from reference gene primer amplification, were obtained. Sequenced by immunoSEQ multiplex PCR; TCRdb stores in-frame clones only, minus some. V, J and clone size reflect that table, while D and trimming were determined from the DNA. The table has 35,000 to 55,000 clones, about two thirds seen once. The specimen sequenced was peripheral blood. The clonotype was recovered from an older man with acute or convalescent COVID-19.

CDR3 nucleotides: TGTGCCAGCAGTCCAGGCAACGGGAGGGGCAGGAATGAGCAGTTCTTC. The encoded protein is CASSPGNGRGRNEQFF. The chain couples TRBV6-2 or TRBV6-3 to TRBJ2-1, with 8 bases lining up with TRBD2. The CDR3 has 16 residues. Per the germline V gene, CDR1 is MNHEY and CDR2 is SVGEGT. Trimming cost V 5 bases and J 7 bases; bases outside gene matches: 13.